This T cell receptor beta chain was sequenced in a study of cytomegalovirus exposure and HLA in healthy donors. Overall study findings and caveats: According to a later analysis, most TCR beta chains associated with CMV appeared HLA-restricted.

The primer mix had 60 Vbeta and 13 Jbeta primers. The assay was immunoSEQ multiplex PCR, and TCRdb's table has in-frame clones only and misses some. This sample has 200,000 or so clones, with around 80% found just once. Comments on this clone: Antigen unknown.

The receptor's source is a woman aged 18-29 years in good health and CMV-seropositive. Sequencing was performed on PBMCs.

The DNA for the CDR3 is TGTGCCAGCCGACGGTCGGGCACCGGGGAGCTGTTTTTT. It is translated as CASRRSGTGELFF. The chain couples TRBV6-1 to TRBJ2-2; D uncertain. Trimming removed 8 bases from V and 4 bases from J, with 11 bases in between. The CDR3 length is 13 residues. Germline V gene sequence: CDR1 MNHNS, CDR2 SASEGT.